The 23 T cell receptor beta chains reported below all come from one sample, sequenced in a study of OX40 agonist ivuxolimab in advanced cancers. Assay used: immunoSEQ multiplex PCR; TCRdb lists only in-frame clones, some missing. The profile covers 40,000 to 65,000 clones, with about 88% appearing a single time and approximately 1.5% taken by the ten largest. The sequences come from CD4+ or CD8+ T cells sorted from blood, collected in a trial of the OX40 agonist ivuxolimab. The origin of the receptors is an adult with an advanced solid tumor such as melanoma, head and neck, liver or kidney cancer.

V is TRBV5-1 and J is TRBJ1-5, with D tentatively TRBD1 (6 bases). V shed 0 bases and J shed 2 bases, with 6 bases lying between them. The CDR3 covers 14 residues. Germline assignment: CDR1 SGHRS and CDR2 YFSETQ. The CDR3 spells CASSLEGGNQPQHF. In DNA form, the CDR3 reads TGCGCCAGCAGCTTGGAGGGGGGCAATCAGCCCCAGCATTTT. The full variable domain, its missing parts supplied by reference TRBV5-1 and TRBJ1-5, is KAGVTQTPRYLIKTRGQQVTLSCSPISGHRSVSWYQQTPGQGLQFLFEYFSETQRNKGNFPGRFSGRQFSNSRSEMNVSTLELGDSALYLCASSLEGGNQPQHFGDGTRLSIL.

The chain recombines TRBV13 with TRBJ2-7; D remains ambiguous. Germline CDR1 PRHDT, CDR2 FYEKMQ (reference sequence). V gave up 6 bases and J gave up 0 bases, with 9 bases separating them. This CDR3 has 13 residues. CDR3 in DNA: TGTGCCAGCAGTCCAGGATCCTCCTACGAGCAGTACTTC. Residues: CASSPGSSYEQYF. The variable domain in full, completed from reference TRBV13 and TRBJ2-7, reads AAGVIQSPRHLIKEKRETATLKCYPIPRHDTVYWYQQGPGQDPQFLISFYEKMQSDKGSIPDRFSAQQFSDYHSELNMSSLELGDSALYFCASSPGSSYEQYFGPGTRLTVT.

This chain connects TRBV28 to TRBJ2-4; D is uncertain. Germline CDR1 reads MDHEN; CDR2 reads SYDVKM. There are 15 residues in the CDR3. V lost 1 base, J lost 0 bases, and 7 bases lay in between. The CDR3 DNA reads as TGTGCCAGCAGTTTATCCGATAGAGCCAAAAACATTCAGTACTTC. This encodes CASSLSDRAKNIQYF. The entire variable domain, with the rest obtained from reference TRBV28 and TRBJ2-4, is as follows: DVKVTQSSRYLVKRTGEKVFLECVQDMDHENMFWYRQDPGLGLRLIYFSYDVKMKEKGDIPEGYSVSREKKERFSLILESASTNQTSMYLCASSLSDRAKNIQYFGAGTRLSVL.

The V and J genes are TRBV19 and TRBJ1-1; TRBD1 agrees at 8 bases. This CDR3 is 14 amino acids long. Germline assignment: CDR1 LNHDA and CDR2 SQIVND (reference sequence). The ends lost 4 bases at V and 4 bases at J; junction bases unmatched: 5. This CDR3 reads CASSTQGATTEAFF. In DNA form, the CDR3 reads TGTGCCAGTAGTACGCAGGGGGCGACCACTGAAGCTTTCTTT.

The chain uses TRBV10-3 and TRBJ1-2; D is uncertain. This CDR3 is built from 11 residues. Germline loops: CDR1 ENHRY, CDR2 SYGVKD. V was shortened by 4 bases and J by 8 bases, with 8 bases between the two germline ends. This CDR3 is CAISARAGYTF. In DNA form, the CDR3 reads TGTGCCATCAGTGCCCGGGCCGGCTACACCTTC.

This clone has just one count. This chain joins TRBV15 and TRBJ2-1, with a tentative D call TRBD1 (5 bases). The V gene lost 1 base and the J gene lost 4 bases, with 11 bases spanning the gap. The CDR3 sequence is 15 residues long. The germline V gene encodes CDR1 LNHNV and CDR2 YYDKDF (reference sequence). CDR3 loop: CATSRGWGQYNEQFF. The CDR3 bases are TGTGCCACCAGCAGAGGGTGGGGCCAGTACAATGAGCAGTTCTTC.

This clone has only one observation. This chain links TRBV18 with TRBJ1-3; D remains ambiguous. Germline CDR1 KGHSH, CDR2 LQKENI. Deletions cut 4 bases from V and 0 bases from J, with 4 bases between. The CDR3 contains 13 residues. The DNA for the CDR3 is TGTGCCAGCTCACAAGACTCTGGAAACACCATATATTTT. Its protein is CASSQDSGNTIYF.

The V call is TRBV6-1, the J call TRBJ1-1, with a tentative D call TRBD1 (6 bases). V was trimmed by 7 bases and J by 4 bases, leaving 16 bases between them. Per the germline V gene, CDR1 is MNHNS and CDR2 is SASEGT. The CDR3 totals 14 residues. CDR3: CASNFDRYPTEAFF. The CDR3 DNA sequence: TGTGCCAGCAATTTCGACAGGTATCCCACTGAAGCTTTCTTT.

The chain carries TRBV7-9 and TRBJ2-7; no clear D. The CDR3 is made up of 13 amino acids. V lost 5 bases to trimming and J lost 0 bases, with 8 bases between them. Looked up from germline, CDR1 is SEHNR and CDR2 is FQNEAQ (reference sequence). CDR3 sequence reads: CASSQINSYEQYF. CDR3 DNA sequence: TGTGCCAGCAGCCAAATCAACTCCTACGAGCAGTACTTC.

This clone appeared a single time. V gene TRBV12-5 combines with J gene TRBJ2-7; 8 bases are a match to TRBD1. V shed 4 bases and J 2 bases; nucleotides not matched to a gene: 4. Germline V lookup: CDR1 LGHNT, CDR2 FRNRAP. This CDR3 is built from 14 residues. CDR3 protein: CASGSQGGPYEQYF. The DNA for the CDR3 is TGTGCTAGTGGTTCACAGGGGGGTCCCTACGAGCAGTACTTC.

The chain uses TRBV2 and TRBJ1-4; TRBD1 aligns across 8 bases. Germline CDR1 and CDR2: SNHLY and FYNNEI. The trim removed 7 bases at V and 3 bases at J, leaving 4 bases unmatched. The CDR3 has 14 amino acids. The chain's CDR3 is CASTLQGANEKLFF. The CDR3 DNA is TGTGCCAGCACCCTACAGGGGGCTAATGAAAAACTGTTTTTT.

The rearrangement links TRBV19 to TRBJ2-1; 7 nucleotides align to TRBD1. This CDR3 is 14 amino acids long. V was clipped by 6 bases and J by 4 bases; unmatched bases: 6. Looked up from germline, CDR1 is LNHDA and CDR2 is SQIVND (reference sequence). The CDR3 sequence: CASRRQGLYNEQFF. The CDR3, as DNA: TGTGCCAGTAGAAGACAGGGCCTTTACAATGAGCAGTTCTTC.

The J gene is TRBJ2-2, the V gene TRBV10-3; no reliable D call. This CDR3 has 15 amino acids. Germline V gives CDR1 ENHRY, CDR2 SYGVKD. The ends were cut back, 6 bases at V and 0 bases at J, with 11 bases in the middle. In DNA form, the CDR3 reads TGTGCCATCAGCCGGAACCCAGCGAACACCGGGGAGCTGTTTTTT. Translating it yields CAISRNPANTGELFF.

The CDR3 loop is CSASQHTEAFF. CDR3 in DNA: TGCAGTGCTAGCCAGCACACTGAAGCTTTCTTT. The rearrangement uses TRBV20-1 and TRBJ1-1; D uncertain. Trimming left V 3 bases short and J 3 bases short, with 5 bases between. Germline V gene sequence: CDR1 DFQATT, CDR2 SNEGSKA (reference sequence). CDR3 length: 11 amino acids.

This clone appeared once. The rearrangement uses TRBV6-1 and TRBJ2-7; possibly TRBD1 or TRBD2 for D (5 bases each). The CDR3 spans 14 residues. From germline, CDR1 is MNHNS and CDR2 SASEGT. The ends were cut back, 6 bases at V and 7 bases at J, with 19 bases in the middle. CDR3 amino acids: CASRAGTSYWEQYF. In nucleotides, the CDR3 is TGTGCCAGCAGGGCCGGGACCTCCTACTGGGAGCAGTACTTC.

The chain uses TRBV5-6 and TRBJ2-2; 7 bases align to TRBD2. CDR1 is SGHDT, CDR2 YYEEEE, per germline. This CDR3 region has 13 residues. V dropped 2 bases and J dropped 9; count of bases not matched to a gene: 4. The DNA of the CDR3 is TGTGCCAGCAGCTTCGGGGGGATAAGGGAGCTGTTTTTT. Translation gives CASSFGGIRELFF.

This chain connects TRBV11-2 to TRBJ2-2, with a tentative D call TRBD2 (6 bases). V lost 7 bases and J lost 0, with 15 bases in between. This CDR3 has 16 amino acids. CDR1 SGHAT and CDR2 FQNNGV come from the germline V gene. CDR3 DNA sequence: TGTGCCAGCACCCGGGGGAGCGGCACGAACACCGGGGAGCTGTTTTTT. It is translated as CASTRGSGTNTGELFF.

The chain has TRBV9 and TRBJ2-4; maybe TRBD2 (5 bases). Between the trimmed V and J ends, which lost 0 bases and 5 bases, there was a span of 12 bases. The CDR3 spans 15 residues. Germline CDR1 reads SGDLS; CDR2 reads YYNGEE. CDR3 in amino acids: CASSVEQARENIQYF. The CDR3 DNA reads TGTGCCAGCAGCGTAGAGCAGGCGAGGGAAAACATTCAGTACTTC. The full variable domain, with the rest looked up from reference TRBV9 and TRBJ2-4, is DSGVTQTPKHLITATGQRVTLRCSPRSGDLSVYWYQQSLDQGLQFLIQYYNGEERAKGNILERFSAQQFPDLHSELNLSSLELGDSALYFCASSVEQARENIQYFGAGTRLSVL.

The chain has TRBV2 and TRBJ2-7, with D possibly being TRBD1 (8 bases). The CDR3 spans 14 residues. In germline, CDR1 is SNHLY, CDR2 FYNNEI. Deletions cut 6 bases from V and 0 bases from J, with 12 bases between. The CDR3 coding sequence is TGTGCCAGCAGGGGGGGGACAGGCTCCTACGAGCAGTACTTC. Protein sequence: CASRGGTGSYEQYF.

V is TRBV6-1 and J is TRBJ1-5; D is uncertain. The germline V gene encodes CDR1 MNHNS and CDR2 SASEGT. CDR3 size: 11 residues. The germline V and J ends were trimmed by 3 bases and 6 bases, with 3 bases remaining between them. This CDR3 is CASSDRQPQHF. Here the CDR3 DNA reads TGTGCCAGCAGTGATCGTCAGCCCCAGCATTTT.

The chain couples TRBV14 to TRBJ2-6, with 10 bases matching TRBD1. The germline V gene has CDR1 SGHDN and CDR2 FVKESK. CDR3 size: 17 residues. V dropped 5 bases and J dropped 1; count of bases not matched to a gene: 5. CDR3 DNA: TGTGCCAGCAGCGACGGGACAGGGGTGTCTGGGGCCAACGTCCTGACTTTC. This sequence encodes CASSDGTGVSGANVLTF.

This clone was seen once. The chain recombines TRBV11-2 with TRBJ1-1; 9 bases fit TRBD1. Trimming at V came to 4 bases and at J to 9 bases, leaving 9 bases not matched to a gene. The CDR3 consists of 14 residues. Germline V gives CDR1 SGHAT, CDR2 FQNNGV. DNA for the CDR3: TGTGCCAGCAGCTCGAGCCCGGGACAGGGTCAAGCTTTCTTT. It yields the protein CASSSSPGQGQAFF.

V usage is TRBV29-1 and J usage is TRBJ2-3; TRBD1 aligns across 11 bases. This CDR3 region has 14 residues. After removal of 5 bases from V and 1 base from J, the junction contained 2 bases not matched to a gene. The germline gives CDR1 SQVTM, CDR2 ANQGSEA. The CDR3 reads CSVRDRGGTDTQYF. CDR3 DNA sequence: TGCAGCGTTAGGGACAGGGGGGGCACAGATACGCAGTATTTT.